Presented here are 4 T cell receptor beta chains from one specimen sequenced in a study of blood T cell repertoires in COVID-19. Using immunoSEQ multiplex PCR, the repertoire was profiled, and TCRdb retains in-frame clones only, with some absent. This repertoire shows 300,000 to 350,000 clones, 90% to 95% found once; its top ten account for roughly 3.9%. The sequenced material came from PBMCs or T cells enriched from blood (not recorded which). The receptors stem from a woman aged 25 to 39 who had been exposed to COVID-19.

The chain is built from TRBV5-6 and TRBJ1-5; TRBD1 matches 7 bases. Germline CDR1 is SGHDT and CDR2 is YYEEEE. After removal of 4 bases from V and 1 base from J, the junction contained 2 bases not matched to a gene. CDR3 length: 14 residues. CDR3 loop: CASSIRGSNQPQHF. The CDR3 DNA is TGTGCCAGCAGCATCAGGGGGAGCAATCAGCCCCAGCATTTT.

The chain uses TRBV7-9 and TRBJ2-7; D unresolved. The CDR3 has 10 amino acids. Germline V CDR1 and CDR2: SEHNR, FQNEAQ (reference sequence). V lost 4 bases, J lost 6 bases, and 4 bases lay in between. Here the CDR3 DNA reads TGTGCCAGCAGCTCAGGCGAGCAGTACTTC. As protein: CASSSGEQYF. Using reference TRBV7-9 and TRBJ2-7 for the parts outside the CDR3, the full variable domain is DTGVSQNPRHKITKRGQNVTFRCDPISEHNRLYWYRQTLGQGPEFLTYFQNEAQLEKSRLLSDRFSAERPKGSFSTLEIQRTEQGDSAMYLCASSSGEQYFGPGTRLTVT.

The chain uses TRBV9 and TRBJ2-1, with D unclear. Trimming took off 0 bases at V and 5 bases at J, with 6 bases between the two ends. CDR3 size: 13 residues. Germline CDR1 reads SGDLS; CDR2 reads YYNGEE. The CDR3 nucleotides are TGTGCCAGCAGCGTAGAGACAAACAATGAGCAGTTCTTC. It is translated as CASSVETNNEQFF. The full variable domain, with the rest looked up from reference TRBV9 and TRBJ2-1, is DSGVTQTPKHLITATGQRVTLRCSPRSGDLSVYWYQQSLDQGLQFLIQYYNGEERAKGNILERFSAQQFPDLHSELNLSSLELGDSALYFCASSVETNNEQFFGPGTRLTVL.

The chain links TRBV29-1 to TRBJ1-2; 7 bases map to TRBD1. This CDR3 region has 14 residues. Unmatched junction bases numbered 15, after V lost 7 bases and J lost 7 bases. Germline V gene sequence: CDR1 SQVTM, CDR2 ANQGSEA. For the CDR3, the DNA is TGCAGCGCACCGACAGGGACCGGGACGTCTGGCTACACCTTC. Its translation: CSAPTGTGTSGYTF.